This paragraph reports one T cell receptor (beta chain). Other DNA sequences in this sample translate to the same CDR3. The sample comes from a study of blood T cell repertoires in COVID-19. Study context: PBMCs, B-cell-depleted T cells, or T cells were the source of the cDNA or gDNA that made up the material.

Repertoires were generated with immunoSEQ multiplex PCR, while TCRdb's copy carries only in-frame clones and drops some. The sample lists about 180,000 clones, approximately 87% seen once, with about 20% in the top ten. Recruited during active infection, patients (from Seattle) were subsequently followed longitudinally. V was shortened by 7 bases and J by 6 bases, with 12 bases between the two germline ends. Germline CDR1 and CDR2: MNHEY and SVGAGI. The CDR3 has 13 amino acids. This TCR came from a person aged 65-85 years with COVID-19, enrolled during active disease. The chain has TRBV6-5 and TRBJ2-2, with D unclear. The source material was peripheral blood. The CDR3 loop is CASKYDSAGELFF. Written as DNA, the CDR3 is TGTGCCAGCAAGTATGACTCCGCCGGGGAGCTGTTTTTT.